This entry lists 17 T cell receptor beta chains sequenced from one sample in a study of T cell clonotyping in hematopoietic cell transplantation. Clones were sequenced by immunoSEQ multiplex PCR, and TCRdb holds only the in-frame ones, with some missing. The sample holds around 5,700 clones, more than 85% seen once. Material: peripheral blood mononuclear cells, obtained 100 days after allogeneic stem cell transplant. These receptors were collected from a female patient in her 50s who had an allogeneic stem cell transplant from an unrelated donor, so T cells may come from the graft donor. Some clones in this sample may be carry-over from other donors' samples.

The rearrangement uses TRBV15 and TRBJ2-3, with a possible D match to TRBD2 (5 bases). Per the germline V gene, CDR1 is LNHNV and CDR2 is YYDKDF (reference sequence). V gave up 3 bases and J gave up 2 bases, with 9 bases separating them. The CDR3 covers 14 residues. The CDR3 loop is CATSSSGNTDTQYF. The DNA for the CDR3 is TGTGCCACCAGCAGCTCCGGGAACACAGATACGCAGTATTTT.

This rearrangement joins TRBV4-2 to TRBJ1-3; no definite D call. CDR1 and CDR2 (germline): LGHNA, YNFKEQ. Trimming cost V 1 base and J 1 base, with 11 bases left between them. The CDR3 spans 16 residues. This CDR3 is CASSQGITVSGNTIYF. CDR3 DNA: TGTGCCAGCAGCCAAGGGATTACAGTTTCTGGAAACACCATATATTTT.

The chain has TRBV7-9 and TRBJ1-4; D not certain. Trimming took 2 bases from V and 6 from J, leaving 13 bases between them. Germline V gene data show CDR1 as SEHNR and CDR2 as FQNEAQ (reference sequence). This CDR3 comprises 15 residues. The CDR3 region has the DNA TGTGCCAGCAGCTTAATCCAACAGATCGATGAAAAACTGTTTTTT. Amino acid sequence: CASSLIQQIDEKLFF.

The chain links TRBV6-1 to TRBJ2-7; the match to TRBD1 covers 9 bases. The CDR3 extends over 15 amino acids. Germline assignment: CDR1 MNHNS and CDR2 SASEGT. V dropped 1 base and J dropped 1; count of bases not matched to a gene: 2. The CDR3: CASSEDGTGSYEQYF. The CDR3 region has the DNA TGTGCCAGCAGTGAAGACGGGACAGGGTCCTACGAGCAGTACTTC.

This rearrangement joins TRBV9 to TRBJ1-6, with TRBD1 identical over 7 bases. The CDR3 has 16 residues. Unmatched junction bases numbered 5, after V lost 1 base and J lost 4 bases. The germline V gene encodes CDR1 SGDLS and CDR2 YYNGEE. The CDR3 sequence is CASSVQGGPYNSPLHF. In DNA form, the CDR3 reads TGTGCCAGCAGCGTACAGGGGGGCCCTTATAATTCACCCCTCCACTTT.

The V and J genes are TRBV9 and TRBJ2-3; unclear D gene. V shed 0 bases and J shed 2 bases, with 7 bases lying between them. The CDR3 sequence is 14 residues long. CDR1 is SGDLS and CDR2 is YYNGEE in the germline V gene. The CDR3 DNA reads TGTGCCAGCAGCGTAGACCAGGCCACAGATACGCAGTATTTT. It yields the protein CASSVDQATDTQYF.

The rearrangement uses TRBV2 and TRBJ1-1; maybe TRBD1 (5 bases). The ends were cut back, 3 bases at V and 5 bases at J, with 10 bases in the middle. The CDR3 is made up of 13 amino acids. CDR1 is SNHLY and CDR2 is FYNNEI in the germline V gene. CDR3 in amino acids: CASSDGQGTEAFF. The DNA of the CDR3 is TGTGCCAGCAGTGATGGGCAGGGAACTGAAGCTTTCTTT. Combining the CDR3 with reference TRBV2 and TRBJ1-1 gives the whole variable domain EPEVTQTPSHQVTQMGQEVILRCVPISNHLYFYWYRQILGQKVEFLVSFYNNEISEKSEIFDDQFSVERPDGSNFTLKIRSTKLEDSAMYFCASSDGQGTEAFFGQGTRLTVV.

The chain couples TRBV6-1 to TRBJ2-7; TRBD2 agrees at 10 bases. Germline CDR1 reads MNHNS; CDR2 reads SASEGT. After removal of 6 bases from V and 4 bases from J, the junction contained 6 bases not matched to a gene. CDR3 size: 14 residues. The DNA for the CDR3 is TGTGCCAGCAGGGAGGGACTAGCGCGTTACGAGCAGTACTTC. Residues: CASREGLARYEQYF.

The table lists this clone with a count of one. DNA of the CDR3: TGTGCCAGCAGCGTTGCGCCGCCCCTGAACACTGAAGCTTTCTTT. Its protein product is CASSVAPPLNTEAFF. The rearrangement joins TRBV9 to TRBJ1-1; D ambiguous. V lost 2 bases, J lost 0 bases, and 11 bases lay in between. The CDR3 runs to 15 residues. Per the germline V gene, CDR1 is SGDLS and CDR2 is YYNGEE.

This clone was detected a few times. The J gene is TRBJ1-6, the V gene TRBV18; D gene uncertain. V was clipped by 3 bases and J by 5 bases, with 11 bases between them. The CDR3 length is 15 residues. Germline V gene data show CDR1 as KGHSH and CDR2 as LQKENI. CDR3 DNA: TGTGCCAGCTCACCCAGGCCAGGAGATAATTCACCCCTCCACTTT. It yields the protein CASSPRPGDNSPLHF.

This rearrangement joins TRBV6-1 to TRBJ2-7, with 7 bases aligning to TRBD1. Germline CDR1 MNHNS, CDR2 SASEGT. The CDR3 length is 15 residues. V trimming: 1 base; J trimming: 0 bases; junction bases outside the gene matches: 3. CDR3 sequence reads: CASSEDGTASYEQYF. The CDR3 DNA reads as TGTGCCAGCAGTGAAGACGGGACAGCCTCCTACGAGCAGTACTTC.

V is TRBV2 and J is TRBJ2-3; TRBD2 matches 8 bases. CDR3 length equals 15 residues. The ends lost 6 bases at V and 0 bases at J; junction bases unmatched: 5. Looked up from germline, CDR1 is SNHLY and CDR2 is FYNNEI. This CDR3 reads CASSAGTSSTDTQYF. CDR3 sequence (DNA): TGTGCCAGCAGCGCCGGGACTAGTAGCACAGATACGCAGTATTTT.

The rearrangement joins TRBV6-5 to TRBJ1-5; D gene unclear. This CDR3 has 15 residues. Between the trimmed V and J ends, which lost 0 bases and 3 bases, there was a span of 9 bases. Germline loops: CDR1 MNHEY, CDR2 SVGAGI. The CDR3 is CASSYSAGSNQPQHF. CDR3 DNA: TGTGCCAGCAGTTACTCGGCGGGATCCAATCAGCCCCAGCATTTT.

The gene calls are TRBV6-1 and TRBJ1-1, with TRBD1 matching over 7 bases. Germline V gives CDR1 MNHNS, CDR2 SASEGT. Germline trimming cut 7 bases from V and 5 bases from J; bases unmatched to any gene: 4. The CDR3 extends over 12 amino acids. The CDR3 loop reads CASNRGSTEAFF. CDR3 bases: TGTGCCAGCAACAGGGGTTCTACTGAAGCTTTCTTT.

The chain has TRBV6-5 and TRBJ1-5, with a tentative D call TRBD1 (5 bases). Germline V gives CDR1 MNHEY, CDR2 SVGAGI. CDR3 length: 15 residues. The germline V and J ends were trimmed by 6 bases and 1 base, with 13 bases remaining between them. The CDR3 sequence: CASSLDGGSNQPQHF. The CDR3 bases are TGTGCCAGCAGCCTAGACGGGGGAAGCAATCAGCCCCAGCATTTT.

The chain is built from TRBV6-1 and TRBJ1-6; D gene uncertain. Between the trimmed V and J ends, which lost 4 bases and 5 bases, there was a span of 6 bases. The CDR3 length is 13 residues. Germline CDR1 and CDR2: MNHNS and SASEGT. In DNA form, the CDR3 reads TGTGCCAGCAGTGCACCAGATAATTCACCCCTCCACTTT. It encodes CASSAPDNSPLHF.

The chain has TRBV7-8 and TRBJ1-2; D not certain. Trimming took 5 bases from V and 3 from J, leaving 10 bases between them. CDR1 and CDR2 from the germline V gene are SGHVS and FQNEAQ. CDR3 length equals 13 residues. The DNA of the CDR3 is TGTGCCAGCAGCCACGGGCCTTACTATGGCTACACCTTC. Residues: CASSHGPYYGYTF. Variable domain in full (rest from reference TRBV7-8 and TRBJ1-2): GAGVSQSPRYKVAKRGQDVALRCDPISGHVSLFWYQQALGQGPEFLTYFQNEAQLDKSGLPSDRFFAERPEGSVSTLKIQRTQQEDSAVYLCASSHGPYYGYTFGSGTRLTVV.